The 25 T cell receptor beta chains presented below share a single source sample, sequenced in a study of TIL therapy for anti-PD-1-resistant metastatic lung cancer. Regarding time point: pre-treatment sample, taken before nivolumab and TIL therapy. Sequencing used immunoSEQ v3. Measured with immunoSEQ multiplex PCR; TCRdb has only the in-frame clones, and not every one. The table records 30,000 to 45,000 clones, less than 85% of them present only once. The sample was blood, taken at baseline. The receptors were sampled from a person between 25 and 80 years old with non-small cell lung cancer.

The chain is built from TRBV5-1 and TRBJ2-5; possibly TRBD1 for D (6 bases). The CDR3 runs 16 residues. Trimming pared 4 bases from V and 4 bases from J, leaving 20 bases between. Germline values: CDR1 SGHRS, CDR2 YFSETQ. In DNA form, the CDR3 reads TGCGCCAGCAGCCTTGGCGCCGGGACACTCGGAGAGACCCAGTACTTC. Its protein product is CASSLGAGTLGETQYF.

The chain joins TRBV7-2 to TRBJ2-6; TRBD2 matches 7 bases. Losses at the gene ends were 6 bases for V and 0 bases for J; bases not matched to a gene: 5. This CDR3 comprises 16 residues. Germline assignment: CDR1 SGHTA and CDR2 FQGNSA. The CDR3 sequence: CASRGGGTSGANVLTF. Here the CDR3 DNA reads TGTGCCAGCAGGGGGGGAGGGACCTCTGGGGCCAACGTCCTGACTTTC.

The CDR3 sequence is CASSSGRGAWGEQFF. The CDR3 nucleotides are TGTGCCAGCAGCTCCGGACGGGGGGCCTGGGGTGAGCAGTTCTTC. The chain recombines TRBV7-2 with TRBJ2-1, with D tentatively TRBD2 (7 bases). The CDR3 contains 15 residues. The germline V and J ends were trimmed by 4 bases and 9 bases, with 19 bases remaining between them. Germline lookup yields CDR1 SGHTA and CDR2 FQGNSA.

The chain carries TRBV6-1 and TRBJ2-7, with 7 bases identical to TRBD2. V dropped 1 base and J dropped 3; count of bases not matched to a gene: 12. Germline V gene data show CDR1 as MNHNS and CDR2 as SASEGT. CDR3 length equals 17 residues. The CDR3 loop is CASSEGLGGTPFYEQYF. In nucleotides, the CDR3 is TGTGCCAGCAGTGAAGGTCTCGGGGGGACCCCCTTCTACGAGCAGTACTTC.

V usage is TRBV19 and J usage is TRBJ2-5; D possibly matches TRBD1 or TRBD2 (5 bases each). The germline V gene has CDR1 LNHDA and CDR2 SQIVND (reference sequence). V was pared by 3 bases and J by 2 bases, with 13 bases between. This CDR3 has 15 residues. The CDR3 DNA reads TGTGCCAGTAGTATTGGCAGGGACGTACAAGAGACCCAGTACTTC. Residues: CASSIGRDVQETQYF.

CDR3 nucleotide sequence: TGTGCCAGCCAGGGGTTAGATAATGAAAAACTGTTTTTT. The encoded protein is CASQGLDNEKLFF. The V gene is TRBV28, the J gene TRBJ1-4, with a weak D call TRBD1 (6 bases). Trimming took 8 bases from V and 4 from J, leaving 11 bases between them. Germline V CDR1 and CDR2: MDHEN, SYDVKM. This CDR3 is 13 amino acids long.

V and J are TRBV4-1 and TRBJ2-7; the D gene could be TRBD1 or TRBD2 (5 bases each). Deletions cut 4 bases from V and 0 bases from J, with 16 bases between. CDR3 length: 16 amino acids. The V gene's germline CDR1 is MGHRA and CDR2 YSYEKL. The CDR3 here is CASSRSLTGTSYEQYF. The CDR3 bases are TGCGCCAGCAGCCGATCGCTCACCGGGACCTCCTACGAGCAGTACTTC.

The table lists this clone with a few counts. The V gene is TRBV5-1, the J gene TRBJ1-5; tentatively, D is TRBD1 (6 bases). There are 16 residues in the CDR3. Trimming left V 4 bases short and J 4 bases short, with 18 bases between. Germline CDR1 SGHRS, CDR2 YFSETQ. CDR3 region: CASSEHPGVWNQPQHF. Written as DNA, the CDR3 is TGCGCCAGCAGCGAACATCCAGGGGTCTGGAATCAGCCCCAGCATTTT.

This sequence joins TRBV5-1 and TRBJ2-1, with a tentative D call TRBD2 (5 bases). Germline V gene sequence: CDR1 SGHRS, CDR2 YFSETQ. V gave up 4 bases and J gave up 0 bases, with 17 bases separating them. The CDR3 is 17 amino acids. This chain's CDR3 is CASSQLARRNSYNEQFF. Here the CDR3 DNA reads TGCGCCAGCAGCCAGCTTGCCAGGAGGAACTCCTACAATGAGCAGTTCTTC.

The chain links TRBV6-5 to TRBJ2-5; no clear D. Looked up from germline, CDR1 is MNHEY and CDR2 is SVGAGI. CDR3 size: 13 residues. Trimming stripped 6 bases from V and 5 bases from J, with 13 bases between. The DNA of the CDR3 is TGTGCCAGCAGCCCTAATCGAGTGGAGACCCAGTACTTC. It is translated as CASSPNRVETQYF.

The chain couples TRBV15 to TRBJ2-1, with 7 bases aligning to TRBD2. Germline V gives CDR1 LNHNV, CDR2 YYDKDF (reference sequence). The CDR3 covers 16 residues. After removal of 1 base from V and 5 bases from J, the junction contained 8 bases not matched to a gene. For the CDR3, the DNA is TGTGCCACCAGCAGAGTCGGGAGCGGGGCCAACAATGAGCAGTTCTTC. Translation gives CATSRVGSGANNEQFF.

The chain employs TRBV30 and TRBJ2-1, with TRBD2 matching 14 bases. Germline V gene data show CDR1 as GTSNPN and CDR2 as SVGIG (reference sequence). J was trimmed by 9 bases and V by 4 bases; bases with no gene match: 5. The length of the CDR3 is 14 residues. The CDR3 loop is CAWKTSGRAAEQFF. In DNA form, the CDR3 reads TGTGCCTGGAAGACTAGCGGGAGGGCCGCTGAGCAGTTCTTC.

The chain joins TRBV7-2 to TRBJ2-7; the D gene could be TRBD1 or TRBD2 (8 bases each). In germline, CDR1 is SGHTA, CDR2 FQGNSA. Trimming took 8 bases from V and 2 from J, leaving 16 bases between them. The CDR3 covers 14 residues. The CDR3 nucleotides read TGTGCCAGCGGCAGGGGGCGGGAGGCCTACGAGCAGTACTTC. Translating it yields CASGRGREAYEQYF.

This chain links TRBV7-2 with TRBJ1-6; 8 bases are a match to TRBD1. With 2 bases clipped from V and 9 bases from J, the junction kept 6 bases outside the gene matches. The germline V gene encodes CDR1 SGHTA and CDR2 FQGNSA. The CDR3 runs 15 residues. CDR3 amino acids: CASSLIRQGSSPLHF. The CDR3 coding sequence is TGTGCCAGCAGCTTAATTCGACAGGGGTCTTCACCCCTCCACTTT.

The chain joins TRBV7-9 to TRBJ1-4; no reliable D call. Germline V gene data show CDR1 as SEHNR and CDR2 as FQNEAQ (reference sequence). The CDR3 length is 15 residues. V lost 4 bases to trimming and J lost 8 bases, with 17 bases between them. CDR3 nucleotide sequence: TGTGCCAGCAGCTCGCGACTCTTAGGTGGGGAAAAACTGTTTTTT. Translation gives CASSSRLLGGEKLFF.

V and J are TRBV7-8 and TRBJ1-1; TRBD1 agrees at 7 bases. Trimming cost V 5 bases and J 0 bases; bases outside gene matches: 3. Per the germline V gene, CDR1 is SGHVS and CDR2 is FQNEAQ. The CDR3 runs 14 residues. The CDR3 DNA sequence: TGTGCCAGCAGCCCGGGACAGTTGAACACTGAAGCTTTCTTT. Its protein product is CASSPGQLNTEAFF. Full variable domain (outside the CDR3, taken from reference TRBV7-8 and TRBJ1-1): GAGVSQSPRYKVAKRGQDVALRCDPISGHVSLFWYQQALGQGPEFLTYFQNEAQLDKSGLPSDRFFAERPEGSVSTLKIQRTQQEDSAVYLCASSPGQLNTEAFFGQGTRLTVV.

The chain couples TRBV7-2 to TRBJ1-1, with D possibly TRBD1 on 6 matching bases. From germline, CDR1 is SGHTA and CDR2 FQGNSA. The CDR3 runs to 14 residues. V dropped 5 bases and J dropped 5 bases, with 15 bases sitting between them. Written as DNA, the CDR3 is TGTGCCAGCAGCCGGGGGCGGGCAGGGACTGAAGCTTTCTTT. This translates into CASSRGRAGTEAFF.

This clone was picked up one time. The rearrangement uses TRBV19 and TRBJ1-2; tentative D call: TRBD1 (6 bases). CDR3 length equals 11 residues. The germline V and J ends were trimmed by 11 bases and 7 bases, with 14 bases remaining between them. Per germline, CDR1 LNHDA and CDR2 SQIVND (reference sequence). The CDR3 sequence: CASSRGGGYTF. CDR3 in DNA: TGTGCCTCTAGCAGGGGCGGTGGCTACACCTTC. The full variable domain, in which reference TRBV19 and TRBJ1-2 provide the parts outside the CDR3, is DGGITQSPKYLFRKEGQNVTLSCEQNLNHDAMYWYRQDPGQGLRLIYYSQIVNDFQKGDIAEGYSVSREKKESFPLTVTSAQKNPTAFYLCASSRGGGYTFGSGTRLTVV.

This clone was seen only once. The chain recombines TRBV7-2 with TRBJ1-2; D is possibly TRBD1 (5 bases). From germline, CDR1 is SGHTA and CDR2 FQGNSA. This CDR3 contains 14 residues. Trimming removed 5 bases from V and 0 bases from J, with 10 bases in between. The CDR3 loop is CASSRQSSNYGYTF. DNA of the CDR3: TGTGCCAGCAGCCGACAGAGTTCTAACTATGGCTACACCTTC.

The rearrangement joins TRBV5-1 to TRBJ2-5, with D perhaps given as TRBD1 or TRBD2 (5 bases each). The CDR3 is made up of 18 amino acids. The V end lost 0 bases, the J end lost 4 bases, and 22 bases lay between the germline ends. Germline CDR1 is SGHRS and CDR2 is YFSETQ. The CDR3 region is CASSLVLGVGRLGETQYF. For the CDR3, the DNA is TGCGCCAGCAGCTTGGTTTTGGGGGTCGGGCGTTTGGGAGAGACCCAGTACTTC.

The J gene is TRBJ1-1, the V gene TRBV29-1; 9 bases agree with TRBD1. The J segment lost 5 bases and the V segment lost 6 bases, leaving 10 bases of the junction unmatched. The CDR3 has 14 residues. CDR1 and CDR2 from the germline V gene are SQVTM and ANQGSEA. As DNA, the CDR3 is TGCAGCGTCATGACCTACAGGGGGCGAACTGAAGCTTTCTTT. This codes for CSVMTYRGRTEAFF.

Regarding this clone: Germline is not matched at one junction end, which may reflect a read error. The chain carries TRBV7-7 and TRBJ2-5, with D unresolved. The CDR3 is 14 residues long. The V gene's germline CDR1 is SSHAT and CDR2 FNYEAQ (reference sequence). The CDR3 bases are TGTGCTAGCAGCCGATTCGGAACCCGAGAGACCCAGTACTTC. Protein: CASSRFGTRETQYF.

The chain recombines TRBV9 with TRBJ2-7, with unresolved D. The germline V gene has CDR1 SGDLS and CDR2 YYNGEE. The CDR3 runs 15 residues. Trimming cost V 0 bases and J 0 bases, with 10 bases left between them. The CDR3 bases are TGTGCCAGCAGCGTAGACCCTGAGAGCTCCTACGAGCAGTACTTC. Its protein product is CASSVDPESSYEQYF.

V usage is TRBV6-6 and J usage is TRBJ2-3; weak D call: TRBD2 (5 bases). This CDR3 spans 14 amino acids. The germline gives CDR1 MNHNY, CDR2 SVGAGI (reference sequence). V was clipped by 1 base and J by 2 bases, with 7 bases between them. The CDR3, as DNA: TGTGCCAGCAGTTACTACCGGGACACAGATACGCAGTATTTT. This encodes CASSYYRDTDTQYF.

The chain couples TRBV4-3 to TRBJ2-7, with D maybe TRBD2 (5 bases). The ends were cut back, 0 bases at V and 7 bases at J, with 13 bases in the middle. Per germline, CDR1 LGHNA and CDR2 YSLEER. The CDR3 length is 14 residues. The CDR3 sequence: CASSQEERVTEQYF. The CDR3 DNA is TGCGCCAGCAGCCAAGAGGAGAGGGTTACGGAGCAGTACTTC.